The next 6 T cell receptor beta chains were all read from a single sample in a study of blood T cell repertoires in COVID-19. Clones were read by immunoSEQ multiplex PCR, and TCRdb kept only the in-frame ones, dropping some. The sample includes around 100,000 clones, roughly 86% seen only once; the top ten take more than 9%. Material for sequencing was peripheral blood. The receptors were gathered from a man aged 35-49 years with active or convalescent COVID-19.

The rearrangement links TRBV9 to TRBJ2-3; 9 bases agree with TRBD1. V lost 0 bases to trimming and J lost 1 base; unmatched junction nucleotides: 6. The CDR3 spans 17 residues. Per the germline V gene, CDR1 is SGDLS and CDR2 is YYNGEE. The CDR3 nucleotides are TGTGCCAGCAGCGTAGCTTGGGACAGGGTGGGCACAGATACGCAGTATTTT. Its protein is CASSVAWDRVGTDTQYF.

CDR3 DNA: TGTGCCAGCAGCTTGGGAGGAATCAGAAACACCATATATTTT. Translated, it gives CASSLGGIRNTIYF. This chain links TRBV5-4 with TRBJ1-3; D unclear. The CDR3 covers 14 residues. The V and J ends lost 0 bases and 5 bases respectively, with 9 bases between them. Germline V lookup: CDR1 SGHNT, CDR2 YYREEE (reference sequence).

The chain uses TRBV30 and TRBJ1-1, with D maybe TRBD1 (6 bases). The CDR3 sequence is 11 residues long. Trimming shortened V by 8 bases and J by 3 bases, and 10 bases separated the two germline ends. Germline values: CDR1 GTSNPN, CDR2 SVGIG (reference sequence). CDR3 DNA sequence: TGTGCCGGATACAGGGACACTGAAGCTTTCTTT. This translates into CAGYRDTEAFF.

The rearrangement joins TRBV27 to TRBJ1-2, with D perhaps TRBD1 (6 bases). Germline V gene data show CDR1 as MNHEY and CDR2 as SMNVEV (reference sequence). The V and J ends lost 6 bases and 4 bases respectively, with 12 bases between them. The CDR3 is 13 amino acids. This CDR3 is CASRSPGAYGYTF. The CDR3 nucleotides read TGTGCCAGCAGATCGCCAGGGGCCTATGGCTACACCTTC.

The chain employs TRBV7-2 and TRBJ1-5; D call uncertain. CDR1 SGHTA and CDR2 FQGNSA come from the germline V gene. V lost 3 bases and J lost 3, with 6 bases in between. The CDR3 is made up of 13 amino acids. Written as DNA, the CDR3 is TGTGCCAGCAGCTTCAGTTTCAATCAGCCCCAGCATTTT. It encodes CASSFSFNQPQHF.

This clone was detected once. The chain links TRBV27 to TRBJ2-7; the D is unclear. The CDR3 is 13 residues long. With 8 bases removed from V and 2 bases from J, the gap between germline ends came to 13 bases. From germline, CDR1 is MNHEY and CDR2 SMNVEV (reference sequence). The CDR3 nucleotides are TGTGCCAGCTCCAGAACGTACACCTACGAGCAGTACTTC. It translates to CASSRTYTYEQYF.